A selection of T cell receptor beta chains follows, all from one sample in a study of blood T cell repertoires in COVID-19. Here immunoSEQ multiplex PCR was the method, and the copy in TCRdb shows in-frame clones only, minus some. The sample holds about 380,000 clones, around 89% seen once. The sample consisted of PBMCs or T cells enriched from blood (not recorded which). The receptors stem from a woman aged 18-29 years who had recovered from COVID-19. Each CDR3 is given with its conserved first and last residue. Fields, in order: V gene, J gene, D gene, clone size, CDR3 DNA, CDR3 protein. D genes are given only for firm matches. Some rows mark clone size as missing; the rest say once, few, many or name a class of expanded clone.

v_call: TRBV19; j_call: TRBJ1-1; d_call: .; clone_size: .; cdr3_nt: TGTGCCAGTAGTATAGTTGGGCCACTGAACACTGAAGCTTTCTTT; cdr3_aa: CASSIVGPLNTEAFF
v_call: TRBV15; j_call: TRBJ2-5; d_call: .; clone_size: .; cdr3_nt: TGTGCCACCAGCAGACCTAGCGAGGAAGAGACCCAGTACTTC; cdr3_aa: CATSRPSEEETQYF
v_call: TRBV5-4; j_call: TRBJ1-2; d_call: TRBD1; clone_size: .; cdr3_nt: TGTGCCAGCAGCTTGCAGGGGGCGGTGAACTATGGCTACACCTTC; cdr3_aa: CASSLQGAVNYGYTF
v_call: TRBV7-3; j_call: TRBJ2-2; d_call: .; clone_size: .; cdr3_nt: TGTGCCAGCAGACTACCGGCGGCCGGGGAGCTGTTTTTT; cdr3_aa: CASRLPAAGELFF
v_call: TRBV28; j_call: TRBJ1-1; d_call: .; clone_size: .; cdr3_nt: TGTGCCAGCCGAATAGGGGGCACTGAAGCTTTCTTT; cdr3_aa: CASRIGGTEAFF
v_call: TRBV2; j_call: TRBJ2-2; d_call: TRBD1; clone_size: .; cdr3_nt: TGTGCCAGCAGGGAGGGACAGGGTCCCGGGGAGCTGTTTTTT; cdr3_aa: CASREGQGPGELFF
v_call: TRBV14; j_call: TRBJ2-3; d_call: .; clone_size: once; cdr3_nt: TGTGCCAGCAGCCTTGCCAGTGGTAATACGCAGTATTTT; cdr3_aa: CASSLASGNTQYF
v_call: TRBV5-1; j_call: TRBJ2-7; d_call: .; clone_size: .; cdr3_nt: TGCGCCAGCAGCTTCAACAGGGTATCCTACGAGCAGTACTTC; cdr3_aa: CASSFNRVSYEQYF
v_call: TRBV11-2; j_call: TRBJ1-3; d_call: .; clone_size: .; cdr3_nt: TGTGCCAGCAGCTTAGATGTTCGGACAATCGGAAACACCATATATTTT; cdr3_aa: CASSLDVRTIGNTIYF
v_call: TRBV7-3; j_call: TRBJ2-1; d_call: .; clone_size: once; cdr3_nt: TGTGCCAGCAGCTTAGGGGGGGCCGTCTACAATGAGCAGTTCTTC; cdr3_aa: CASSLGGAVYNEQFF
v_call: TRBV3-1/TRBV3-2; j_call: TRBJ1-3; d_call: .; clone_size: .; cdr3_nt: TGTGCCAGCAGCCAAGTACAGAGCTCTGGAAACACCATATATTTT; cdr3_aa: CASSQVQSSGNTIYF
v_call: TRBV7-9; j_call: TRBJ1-3; d_call: TRBD1; clone_size: .; cdr3_nt: TGTGCCAGCACACCAGGACAGGGTCACTCTGGAAACACCATATATTTT; cdr3_aa: CASTPGQGHSGNTIYF
v_call: TRBV5-1; j_call: TRBJ2-1; d_call: TRBD1; clone_size: .; cdr3_nt: TGCGCCAGCAGCTCCCGGACAGGGCTAGGCAATGAGCAGTTCTTC; cdr3_aa: CASSSRTGLGNEQFF
v_call: TRBV27; j_call: TRBJ1-2; d_call: TRBD1; clone_size: .; cdr3_nt: TGTGCCAGCAGTCTCTATCACTCGGACAGGGGGAACTATGGCTACACCTTC; cdr3_aa: CASSLYHSDRGNYGYTF
v_call: TRBV2; j_call: TRBJ2-3; d_call: .; clone_size: .; cdr3_nt: TGTGCCAGTCAGAGCCCGCGGGACGCCCCGACAGATACGCAGTATTTT; cdr3_aa: CASQSPRDAPTDTQYF
v_call: TRBV19; j_call: TRBJ2-5; d_call: .; clone_size: once; cdr3_nt: TGTGCCAGTAAGTTCTCGGATAACAGACAAGAGACCCAGTACTTC; cdr3_aa: CASKFSDNRQETQYF
v_call: TRBV4-3; j_call: TRBJ1-1; d_call: TRBD1; clone_size: .; cdr3_nt: TGCGCCAGCAGCCCAGGACAGGGGGGTTTCTACACTGAAGCTTTCTTT; cdr3_aa: CASSPGQGGFYTEAFF
v_call: TRBV11-2; j_call: TRBJ2-7; d_call: TRBD2; clone_size: .; cdr3_nt: TGTGCCAGCAGCTTAAATCTAGCGGGGGAGCAGTACTTC; cdr3_aa: CASSLNLAGEQYF